This T cell receptor beta chain appears in the sequencing data of a study of OX40 agonist ivuxolimab in advanced cancers. Germline V CDR1 and CDR2: SGHRS, YFSETQ. CDR3 length: 12 amino acids. The V end was cut by 4 bases, the J end by 6 bases, with 10 bases between. The repertoire was sequenced with immunoSEQ multiplex PCR; TCRdb's copy has only in-frame clones and lacks some. The sample shows 57,000 or so clones, around four fifths of them seen only once. The TCR originated in an adult with an advanced solid tumor such as melanoma, head and neck, liver or kidney cancer. This chain joins TRBV5-1 and TRBJ1-2; D remains unclear. The sequenced sample was CD4+ or CD8+ T cells sorted from blood, obtained in a trial of the OX40 agonist ivuxolimab. The CDR3 loop reads CASSSNGDGYTF. The CDR3 bases are TGCGCCAGCAGCAGCAACGGGGATGGCTACACCTTC.